What follows is one TCR beta chain and its context. This specimen comes from a study of CD8+ T cells in alopecia areata. Across the study: Each day, treated patients took oral tofacitinib twice, at 5 to 10 mg per dose.

The ends were cut back, 5 bases at V and 6 bases at J, with 16 bases in the middle. The CDR3 is 13 residues long. CDR1 and CDR2 from the germline V gene are SQVTM and ANQGSEA. Alopecia areata patients gave lesional scalp punch biopsies and peripheral blood samples. Once RNA had been extracted, it was reverse transcribed into cDNA to act as the sequencing template. Sequencing was performed with immunoSEQ multiplex PCR; in TCRdb, only in-frame clones are kept and a portion is missing. This sample has around 250,000 clones, with under 70% found just once. This rearrangement joins TRBV29-1 to TRBJ1-1, with TRBD1 as a possible D gene (5 bases). The receptor was isolated from a human donor with alopecia areata. This specimen consisted of CD4+ T cells sorted from blood, obtained at week 0. CDR3 region: CSVKHTGGAEAFF. DNA for the CDR3: TGCAGCGTTAAGCACACAGGAGGGGCTGAAGCTTTCTTT.